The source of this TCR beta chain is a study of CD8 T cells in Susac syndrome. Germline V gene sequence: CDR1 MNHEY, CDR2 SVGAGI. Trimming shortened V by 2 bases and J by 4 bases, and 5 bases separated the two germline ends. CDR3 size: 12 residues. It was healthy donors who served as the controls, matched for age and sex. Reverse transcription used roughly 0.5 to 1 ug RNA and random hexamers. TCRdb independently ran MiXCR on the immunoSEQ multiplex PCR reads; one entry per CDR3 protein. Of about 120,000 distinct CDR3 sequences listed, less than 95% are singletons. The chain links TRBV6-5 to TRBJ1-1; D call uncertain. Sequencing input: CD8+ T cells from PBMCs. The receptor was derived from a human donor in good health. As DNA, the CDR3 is TGTGCCAGCAGTTACGGCAGCACTGAAGCTTTCTTT. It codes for CASSYGSTEAFF.